The 27 T cell receptor beta chains listed next were all sequenced from one sample in a study of CD8+CD57+ T cells in acquired aplastic anemia. TCR beta VDJ and CDR3 profiles were obtained from a genomic DNA template. Via MiXCR, TCRdb re-called the reads, giving one row per CDR3 protein. Seen here are some 220,000 distinct CDR3 sequences, 30% to 35% observed once, and the top ten hold 1% to 1.3%. Material: sorted CD4+, CD8+, or CD8+CD57+ T cells (not recorded which) from PBMCs. Receptors were obtained from a human donor in good health, serving as a control.

The V call is TRBV2, the J call TRBJ1-5; the match to TRBD1 covers 9 bases. This CDR3 region has 13 residues. From germline, CDR1 is SNHLY and CDR2 FYNNEI. Germline trimming cut 8 bases from V and 5 bases from J; bases unmatched to any gene: 4. CDR3 sequence reads: CASRDRVDQPQHF. The CDR3 coding sequence is TGTGCCAGCCGGGACAGGGTTGATCAGCCCCAGCATTTT.

This clonotype occurred many times. V and J are TRBV9 and TRBJ1-1; 9 bases align to TRBD1. CDR1 SGDLS and CDR2 YYNGEE come from the germline V gene. The CDR3 sequence is 17 residues long. Losses at the gene ends were 3 bases for V and 5 bases for J; bases not matched to a gene: 14. The CDR3 is CASSAYFPGQGGTEAFF. As DNA, the CDR3 is TGTGCCAGCAGCGCCTATTTCCCGGGACAGGGAGGGACTGAAGCTTTCTTT.

This clonotype was counted a few times. The rearrangement links TRBV18 to TRBJ1-6; 9 positions agree with TRBD1. This CDR3 is built from 16 residues. The V gene end was trimmed by 2 bases and the J gene end by 7 bases; junction bases not matched to a gene: 6. Germline loops: CDR1 KGHSH, CDR2 LQKENI. The CDR3 reads CASSPGTGRSNSPLHF. In DNA, the CDR3 is TGTGCCAGCTCACCAGGGACAGGGCGCTCAAATTCACCCCTCCACTTT.

This clonotype was seen ten or more times. This chain links TRBV20-1 with TRBJ2-2; D not certain. The germline gives CDR1 DFQATT, CDR2 SNEGSKA (reference sequence). This CDR3 is built from 16 residues. Between the trimmed V and J ends, which lost 1 base and 0 bases, there was a span of 12 bases. The DNA of the CDR3 is TGCAGTGCTAGAGTAGCCGGTACCGCGAACACCGGGGAGCTGTTTTTT. It codes for CSARVAGTANTGELFF.

This chain connects TRBV19 to TRBJ2-7, with D unresolved. The germline V gene has CDR1 LNHDA and CDR2 SQIVND (reference sequence). The V end lost 5 bases, the J end lost 0 bases, and 8 bases lay between the germline ends. The CDR3 covers 13 residues. The CDR3: CASSFGPSYEQYF. CDR3 nucleotides: TGTGCCAGTAGTTTTGGACCCTCCTACGAGCAGTACTTC.

Comment on this clonotype: Germline is not matched at one junction end, which may reflect a read error. The chain carries TRBV4-1 and TRBJ1-4; D perhaps matches TRBD1 (5 bases). CDR1 and CDR2 (germline): MGHRA, YSYEKL. This CDR3 is 13 amino acids long. The CDR3 loop reads CASRGRTNEKLSF. The DNA for the CDR3 is TGCGCCAGCAGGGGACGGACGAATGAAAAACTGTCTTTT.

There are a few counts of this clonotype. CDR3 protein: CASRQTSGGPQFSYEQYF. The CDR3 DNA follows: TGTGCCAGCAGACAGACTAGCGGGGGGCCCCAGTTCTCCTACGAGCAGTACTTC. The gene calls are TRBV6-1 and TRBJ2-7; 13 nucleotides match TRBD2. With V trimmed by 6 bases and J by 0 bases, 11 bases remained unmatched. The V gene's germline CDR1 is MNHNS and CDR2 SASEGT. This CDR3 comprises 18 residues.

This clonotype was counted ten times or more. The chain couples TRBV7-3 to TRBJ2-3; D gene ambiguous. Germline V gene data show CDR1 as SGHTA and CDR2 as FQGTGA. The CDR3 totals 13 residues. V was shortened by 5 bases and J by 0 bases, with 6 bases between the two germline ends. This CDR3 is CASSPLSTDTQYF. The CDR3 DNA is TGTGCCAGCAGCCCACTTAGCACAGATACGCAGTATTTT.

This clonotype was detected many times. The chain links TRBV19 to TRBJ1-5; D not certain. CDR1 is LNHDA and CDR2 is SQIVND in the germline V gene (reference sequence). The CDR3 extends over 13 amino acids. V gave up 0 bases and J gave up 9 bases, with 9 bases separating them. CDR3 sequence: CASSIDQRWPQHF. In DNA form, the CDR3 reads TGTGCCAGTAGTATAGATCAACGGTGGCCCCAGCATTTT.

The chain recombines TRBV18 with TRBJ2-7, with D possibly matching TRBD1 (6 bases). Trimming pared 3 bases from V and 1 base from J, leaving 13 bases between. Germline values: CDR1 KGHSH, CDR2 LQKENI. The CDR3 is 15 residues long. The CDR3 loop reads CASSPLRDKSYEQYF. CDR3 bases: TGTGCCAGCTCACCGCTCCGGGACAAGTCCTACGAGCAGTACTTC.

This clonotype occurred many times. The chain joins TRBV6-1 to TRBJ1-2, with 9 bases fitting TRBD1. Germline CDR1 reads MNHNS; CDR2 reads SASEGT. This CDR3 contains 16 residues. The V and J ends lost 6 bases and 5 bases, in that order; junction bases with no gene match: 13. CDR3 loop: CASSSGPGTGIYGYTF. Written as DNA, the CDR3 is TGTGCCAGCAGCTCAGGTCCCGGGACAGGGATATATGGCTACACCTTC.

This clonotype occurred many times. This sequence joins TRBV10-3 and TRBJ1-2; D is uncertain. There are 13 residues in the CDR3. Trimming removed 6 bases at V and 0 bases at J, with 8 bases between. Germline assignment: CDR1 ENHRY and CDR2 SYGVKD. The CDR3 sequence: CAISSEANYGYTF. CDR3 nucleotides: TGTGCCATCAGCTCAGAAGCTAACTATGGCTACACCTTC.

This clonotype was counted at least ten times. The chain joins TRBV5-1 to TRBJ2-7, with D perhaps TRBD2 (6 bases). Per germline, CDR1 SGHRS and CDR2 YFSETQ. V was shortened by 4 bases and J by 2 bases, with 16 bases between the two germline ends. The CDR3 runs 15 residues. The CDR3 region is CASSVADRATYEQYF. In DNA form, the CDR3 reads TGCGCCAGCAGCGTAGCGGACCGGGCCACCTACGAGCAGTACTTC.

V usage is TRBV2 and J usage is TRBJ1-6; D ambiguous. The CDR3 consists of 14 residues. Per germline, CDR1 SNHLY and CDR2 FYNNEI. V was clipped by 1 base and J by 13 bases, with 14 bases between them. The CDR3 spells CASSEGGWGQPLHF. CDR3 in DNA: TGTGCCAGCAGTGAAGGAGGGTGGGGTCAGCCCCTCCACTTT.

The chain carries TRBV29-1 and TRBJ1-1; perhaps TRBD1 as D (5 bases). V dropped 4 bases and J dropped 1 base, with 7 bases sitting between them. This CDR3 is 12 amino acids long. Germline V gene lookup returns CDR1 SQVTM and CDR2 ANQGSEA. The CDR3 region has the DNA TGCAGCGTTGGAGGGGCGAACACTGAAGCTTTCTTT. Protein sequence: CSVGGANTEAFF.

This chain joins TRBV11-1 and TRBJ2-3; 7 bases are shared with TRBD2. The CDR3 runs to 16 residues. Germline CDR1 and CDR2: SGHAT and FQDESV (reference sequence). The J segment lost 2 bases and the V segment lost 0 bases, leaving 5 bases of the junction unmatched. The CDR3 loop reads CASSLAGLPSTDTQYF. The CDR3, as DNA: TGTGCCAGCAGCTTAGCGGGACTACCCTCCACAGATACGCAGTATTTT.

This chain uses TRBV5-1 with TRBJ1-1, with 7 bases lining up with TRBD1. This CDR3 is built from 14 residues. Germline assignment: CDR1 SGHRS and CDR2 YFSETQ. V trimming: 3 bases; J trimming: 3 bases; junction bases outside the gene matches: 5. Written as DNA, the CDR3 is TGCGCCAGCAGCTGGCAGGGGGGGCACACTGAAGCTTTCTTT. Amino acids: CASSWQGGHTEAFF. The variable domain in full, with the rest retrieved from reference TRBV5-1 and TRBJ1-1, is KAGVTQTPRYLIKTRGQQVTLSCSPISGHRSVSWYQQTPGQGLQFLFEYFSETQRNKGNFPGRFSGRQFSNSRSEMNVSTLELGDSALYLCASSWQGGHTEAFFGQGTRLTVV.

This clonotype was observed many times. This chain connects TRBV15 to TRBJ2-1; D possibly matches TRBD1 or TRBD2 (6 bases each). This CDR3 region has 15 residues. V was trimmed by 4 bases and J by 0 bases, leaving 10 bases between them. Germline V lookup: CDR1 LNHNV, CDR2 YYDKDF (reference sequence). CDR3 protein: CATSIQGGSYNEQFF. The CDR3 region has the DNA TGTGCCACCAGCATACAGGGAGGCTCCTACAATGAGCAGTTCTTC.

The sample holds many counts of this clonotype. The gene calls are TRBV20-1 and TRBJ2-5, with a possible D match to TRBD2 (5 bases). This CDR3 region has 17 residues. With 0 bases removed from V and 4 bases from J, the gap between germline ends came to 21 bases. Germline CDR1 is DFQATT and CDR2 is SNEGSKA (reference sequence). As DNA, the CDR3 is TGCAGTGCTAGAGACCTTTTGGACGGTAGCGTTACAGAGACCCAGTACTTC. This translates into CSARDLLDGSVTETQYF.

The V call is TRBV2, the J call TRBJ2-7; 10 bases fit TRBD2. This CDR3 has 17 residues. The V gene end was trimmed by 4 bases and the J gene end by 0 bases; junction bases not matched to a gene: 9. The germline gives CDR1 SNHLY, CDR2 FYNNEI. CDR3: CASSGRLAGQTSYEQYF. The CDR3 DNA sequence: TGTGCCAGCAGTGGGAGACTAGCGGGCCAAACCTCCTACGAGCAGTACTTC.

This clonotype appeared many times. This chain uses TRBV20-1 with TRBJ2-1; TRBD2 aligns across 7 bases. This CDR3 has 13 amino acids. Germline V gene data show CDR1 as DFQATT and CDR2 as SNEGSKA (reference sequence). V lost 7 bases and J lost 0; bases outside the gene matches: 3. This CDR3 is CSVRDYSYNEQFF. CDR3 DNA sequence: TGCAGTGTCCGGGACTACTCCTACAATGAGCAGTTCTTC.

V is TRBV19 and J is TRBJ1-2, with 7 bases lining up with TRBD1. This CDR3 is built from 13 residues. The germline V gene has CDR1 LNHDA and CDR2 SQIVND (reference sequence). V gave up 9 bases and J gave up 8 bases; unmatched junction bases: 12. For the CDR3, the DNA is TGTGCCAGCTGCCGGGACAGACCCGCGGGCTACACCTTC. It translates to CASCRDRPAGYTF.

This clonotype was seen many times. The V and J genes are TRBV6-5 and TRBJ1-6, with TRBD1 identical over 7 bases. Per germline, CDR1 MNHEY and CDR2 SVGAGI. The CDR3 sequence is 15 residues long. V lost 2 bases to trimming and J lost 6 bases; unmatched junction nucleotides: 4. The CDR3 DNA reads as TGTGCCAGCAGTTACCTCGGGACAGCTAATTCACCCCTCCACTTT. Amino acids: CASSYLGTANSPLHF.

To note about this clonotype: A much larger clone sits a single nucleotide away, making a read error possible. This chain uses TRBV20-1 with TRBJ1-3, with D unresolved. Trimming took off 6 bases at V and 0 bases at J, with 9 bases between the two ends. The germline V gene has CDR1 DFQATT and CDR2 SNEGSKA (reference sequence). This CDR3 has 13 residues. CDR3 amino acids: CSAAVASGNTIYF. For the CDR3, the DNA is TGCAGTGCCGCGGTCGCCTCTGGAAACACCATATATTTT.

This clonotype appeared a few times. The chain is built from TRBV20-1 and TRBJ2-1, with TRBD1 as a possible D gene (5 bases). This CDR3 has 15 amino acids. Germline V lookup: CDR1 DFQATT, CDR2 SNEGSKA (reference sequence). V was trimmed by 0 bases and J by 0 bases, leaving 9 bases between them. CDR3 in DNA: TGCAGTGCTAGAGATTTCCAGGGCTCCTACAATGAGCAGTTCTTC. The encoded protein is CSARDFQGSYNEQFF.

This clonotype was detected a few times. The genes are TRBV6-5 and TRBJ2-2; D gene ambiguous. Germline CDR1 MNHEY, CDR2 SVGAGI. The V gene lost 3 bases and the J gene lost 4 bases, with 9 bases spanning the gap. The CDR3 contains 14 residues. The CDR3 loop reads CASSYTVSTGELFF. In nucleotides, the CDR3 is TGTGCCAGCAGTTATACAGTCTCCACCGGGGAGCTGTTTTTT.

The V and J genes are TRBV10-2 and TRBJ2-7, with 12 bases matching TRBD2. The CDR3 is made up of 15 amino acids. Looked up from germline, CDR1 is WSHSY and CDR2 is SAAADI. The V segment lost 7 bases and the J segment 4 bases; nucleotides outside the gene matches: 8. CDR3 in DNA: TGCGCCAGCACCAGACTAGCGGGGGTGGGGTACGAGCAGTACTTC. Residues: CASTRLAGVGYEQYF.